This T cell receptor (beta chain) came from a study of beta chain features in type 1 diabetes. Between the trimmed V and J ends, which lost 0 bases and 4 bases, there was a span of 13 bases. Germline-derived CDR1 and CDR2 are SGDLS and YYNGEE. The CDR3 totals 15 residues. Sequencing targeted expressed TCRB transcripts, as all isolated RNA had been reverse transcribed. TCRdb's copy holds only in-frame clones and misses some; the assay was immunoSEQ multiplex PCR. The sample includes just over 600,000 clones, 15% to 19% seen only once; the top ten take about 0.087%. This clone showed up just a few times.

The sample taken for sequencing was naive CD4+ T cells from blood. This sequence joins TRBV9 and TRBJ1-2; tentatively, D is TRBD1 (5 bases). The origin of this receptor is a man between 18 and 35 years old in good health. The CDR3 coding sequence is TGTGCCAGCAGCGTAGAGGCAGGGAGCGGCTATGGCTACACCTTC. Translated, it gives CASSVEAGSGYGYTF.